The 3 T cell receptor beta chains below come from one sample, sequenced in a study of T cell repertoires in cytomegalovirus infection. TCRdb reanalysed the reads using MiXCR and keeps one entry per CDR3 protein. This table holds more than 500,000 distinct CDR3 sequences, 15% to 20% found once. The source material was CD8+ T cells from PBMCs. All receptors come from a human donor in good health (CMV status not recorded). Some clones in this sample may be carry-over from other donors' samples.

In this sample, this clonotype turned up many times. The V and J genes are TRBV6-1 and TRBJ2-7; D gene unclear. The germline CDR1 and CDR2 sequences are MNHNS and SASEGT. The CDR3 covers 15 residues. V was shortened by 2 bases and J by 1 base, with 12 bases between the two germline ends. The CDR3 sequence is CASSELAGPSYEQYF. In DNA form, the CDR3 reads TGTGCCAGCAGTGAATTGGCTGGACCATCCTACGAGCAGTACTTC.

This clonotype was seen more than once but under ten times. V and J are TRBV3-1 and TRBJ2-1; 9 nucleotides align to TRBD2. V was pared by 0 bases and J by 7 bases, with 1 base of the junction left unmatched. This CDR3 spans 14 amino acids. Germline assignment: CDR1 LGHDT and CDR2 YNNKEL (reference sequence). The DNA of the CDR3 is TGTGCCAGCAGCCAAGAAGCGGGAGGAAATGAGCAGTTCTTC. It specifies CASSQEAGGNEQFF.

This sequence joins TRBV6-1 and TRBJ1-1; D call uncertain. This CDR3 comprises 13 residues. Germline CDR1 MNHNS, CDR2 SASEGT. V dropped 6 bases and J dropped 0 bases, with 8 bases sitting between them. The CDR3 DNA follows: TGTGCCAGCAGAGCAGATATGAACACTGAAGCTTTCTTT. Translation: CASRADMNTEAFF.